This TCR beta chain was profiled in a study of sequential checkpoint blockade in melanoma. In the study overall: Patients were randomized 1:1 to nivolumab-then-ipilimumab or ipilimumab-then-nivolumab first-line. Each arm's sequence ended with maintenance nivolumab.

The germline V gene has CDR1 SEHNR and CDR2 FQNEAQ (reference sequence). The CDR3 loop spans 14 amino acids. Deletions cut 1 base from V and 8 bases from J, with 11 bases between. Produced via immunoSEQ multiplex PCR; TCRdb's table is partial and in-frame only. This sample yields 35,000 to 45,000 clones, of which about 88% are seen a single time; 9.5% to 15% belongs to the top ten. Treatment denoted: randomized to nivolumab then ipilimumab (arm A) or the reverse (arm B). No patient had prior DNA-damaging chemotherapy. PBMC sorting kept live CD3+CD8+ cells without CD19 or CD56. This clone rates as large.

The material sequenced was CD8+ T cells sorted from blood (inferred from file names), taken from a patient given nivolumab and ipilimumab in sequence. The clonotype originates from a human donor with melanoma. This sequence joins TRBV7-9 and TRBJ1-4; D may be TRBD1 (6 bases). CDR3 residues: CASSLGDIHEKLFF. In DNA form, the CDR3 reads TGTGCCAGCAGCTTAGGGGACATACACGAAAAACTGTTTTTT. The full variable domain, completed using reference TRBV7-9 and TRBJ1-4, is DTGVSQNPRHKITKRGQNVTFRCDPISEHNRLYWYRQTLGQGPEFLTYFQNEAQLEKSRLLSDRFSAERPKGSFSTLEIQRTEQGDSAMYLCASSLGDIHEKLFFGSGTQLSVL.